The clone carrying this TCR beta chain was detected ten times or more. The sample originates from a study of metastatic and nonmetastatic thyroid tumors. TCRdb re-processed the PCR reads through MiXCR. The sample consists of tens of thousands of clones, around 20% of them appearing once. None of the patients had undergone any treatment ahead of thyroid surgery. Sequencing input: adjacent normal tissue. This sequence was found in a female donor with papillary thyroid cancer or a benign thyroid nodule (not recorded which). Some clones in this sample may be carry-over from other donors' samples.

As DNA, the CDR3 is TGCAGTGCTAGCTCCTACGGGACAAGGAAGCCCAATGAGCAGTTCTTC. Its translation: CSASSYGTRKPNEQFF. The J gene is TRBJ2-1, the V gene TRBV20-1; D may be TRBD1 (6 bases). V shed 3 bases and J shed 6 bases, with 21 bases lying between them. Germline assignment: CDR1 DFQATT and CDR2 SNEGSKA (reference sequence). There are 16 residues in the CDR3.